This note documents a single TCR beta chain sequence. Only in-frame clones appear in the TCRdb table, and some are missing; sequencing was by immunoSEQ multiplex PCR. This table holds 140,000 or so clones, 76% found once. The data originate from a study of blood T cell repertoires in COVID-19. The ends were cut back, 2 bases at V and 3 bases at J, with 9 bases in the middle. Germline V gene data show CDR1 as SGHDT and CDR2 as YYEEEE. This CDR3 is 15 amino acids long. This receptor was obtained from a man between 60 and 75 years old with acute or convalescent COVID-19. J is TRBJ1-6 and V is TRBV5-6; D is undetermined. Sequencing input: peripheral blood. The CDR3 nucleotides read TGTGCCAGCAGCTTCCTCTCCGGCTATAATTCACCCCTCCACTTT. It codes for CASSFLSGYNSPLHF.